This TCR beta chain appears in the sequencing data of a study of blood T cell repertoires in COVID-19. Turning to the study itself: COVID-19 samples, acute and convalescent, were from the United States, Italy and Spain. PBMCs, B-cell-depleted T cells, or T cells provided the cDNA or gDNA that made up the material.

CDR3 size: 14 residues. The V gene's germline CDR1 is SGHAT and CDR2 FQDESV (reference sequence). V dropped 5 bases and J dropped 8 bases, with 17 bases sitting between them. Living in about two dozen US areas, the participants were between 18 and 89 years of age. In the study's own analysis: Counts of nucleated cells, estimated from reference gene primer amplification, were obtained. The data were produced by immunoSEQ multiplex PCR, yet TCRdb's version contains in-frame clones alone and is incomplete. From that table come the V and J calls and clone size; the DNA was used to work out D and trimming. The sample has about 200,000 clones, roughly 87% seen once. This clone was detected once.

The chain is built from TRBV11-1 and TRBJ2-3; D is perhaps TRBD2 (6 bases). Sequencing was carried out using PBMCs or T cells enriched from blood (not recorded which). The sequence derives from a woman under 40 who had recovered from COVID-19. The CDR3 nucleotides read TGTGCCAGCAGCCCACCTACCGGGGGAGGTACGCAGTATTTT. Residues: CASSPPTGGGTQYF. The whole variable domain, filled in from reference TRBV11-1 and TRBJ2-3, reads EAEVAQSPRYKITEKSQAVAFWCDPISGHATLYWYRQILGQGPELLVQFQDESVVDDSQLPKDRFSAERLKGVDSTLKIQPAELGDSAMYLCASSPPTGGGTQYFGPGTRLTVL.